This T cell receptor beta chain was found in a study of CD8 T cells in ankylosing spondylitis. This clonotype was counted ten times or more. The antigen is unknown. The CDR3 has 16 residues. The V end was cut by 5 bases, the J end by 5 bases, with 21 bases between. General study findings and limits: It was reported that disease-linked clones were significantly enriched in matched ankylosing spondylitis synovial fluid. A motif in TCR beta, a set of 8 or 9 highly homologous variants, appeared characteristic of ankylosing spondylitis blood.

TCRdb reanalysed the 5' RACE reads using MiXCR and keeps one entry per CDR3 protein. The sample records some 700,000 distinct CDR3 sequences, roughly 19% being singletons. The sequence was collected from a male donor with ankylosing spondylitis. The material sequenced was blood, either unsorted or a sorted T cell fraction (not recorded which). This chain joins TRBV12-3 or TRBV12-4 and TRBJ2-5, with D possibly called TRBD1 or TRBD2 (5 bases each). CDR3 amino acids: CASSPATVKWDETQYF. The CDR3 bases are TGTGCCAGCAGTCCCGCCACCGTAAAGTGGGACGAGACCCAGTACTTC.